Listed below are T cell receptor beta chains from one sample, sequenced in a study of T-cell memory formation after mild COVID-19. TCRdb fed the 5' RACE reads into MiXCR, producing one record per CDR3 protein. The table lists 450,000 to 650,000 distinct CDR3 sequences, roughly 21% of them singletons. The specimen sequenced was PBMCs or a T cell subset sorted from them (not recorded which). The source of these receptors is an adult woman who had mild COVID-19 (a few samples of this study predate the infection). Cell type and time point are not known. Each CDR3 is given with its conserved first and last residue.

TRBV29-1	TRBJ2-6	CSVEEWAGGTGANVLTF
TRBV12-3/TRBV12-4	TRBJ1-2	CASSLVFSLSGLTLSYGYTF
TRBV28	TRBJ1-5	CASTPKSNQPQHF
TRBV6-6	TRBJ1-4	CASSYSYGTGANNEKLFF
TRBV18	TRBJ2-3	CASSPRPRTSTDTQYF
TRBV5-1	TRBJ2-3	CASSLGGTGFADTQYF
TRBV30	TRBJ2-1	CAWSPGQGLARNEQFF
TRBV27	TRBJ1-2	CASSLGTGQYGYTF
TRBV5-5	TRBJ2-7	CASSLAQVSRGTYEQYF
TRBV4-1	TRBJ2-3	CASSQGEMRTDTQYF
TRBV24-1	TRBJ1-5	CATSDTGTANQPQHF
TRBV27	TRBJ2-3	CASSLLAGTTDTQYF
TRBV20-1	TRBJ2-7	CSAPGLADYEQYF
TRBV11-1	TRBJ1-2	CASSPRAGSNYGYTF
TRBV20-1	TRBJ1-3	CSARDKATGNTIYF
TRBV25-1	TRBJ2-3	CASSELKAGTGFTDTQYF
TRBV7-6	TRBJ1-3	CASSLGLGSGNTIYF
TRBV4-3	TRBJ2-7	CASSQEGGPSEQYF
TRBV5-4	TRBJ2-7	CASSLGRGQGASTYEQYF
TRBV7-6	TRBJ2-7	CASSLLGGGYEQYF
TRBV7-2	TRBJ2-1	CASSLAGGLPFNEQFF
TRBV18	TRBJ1-1	CASSPLADTEAFF
TRBV12-3/TRBV12-4	TRBJ2-3	CASSLGWRGQGTDTQYF
TRBV3-1	TRBJ2-2	CASSQPATGGFGELFF
TRBV7-9	TRBJ2-1	CASSSPDGWSNEQFF
TRBV12-3/TRBV12-4	TRBJ2-1	CASSLIRRLVPYNEQFF
TRBV5-1	TRBJ2-3	CASSSWDRGTDTQYF
TRBV5-1	TRBJ2-3	CASSFTAEAGGLTDTQYF
TRBV9	TRBJ2-1	CASSVGTLPYNEQFF
TRBV10-1	TRBJ2-3	CASSFGTTDTQYF
TRBV5-1	TRBJ1-1	CASRTQGNTEAFF
TRBV5-1	TRBJ1-4	CASSSRGPYEKLFF
TRBV12-3/TRBV12-4	TRBJ1-1	CASSPGARTEAFF
TRBV6-5	TRBJ2-7	CASSYADRDQDEQYF
TRBV27	TRBJ1-1	CASSSSQGTWGMNTEAFF
TRBV9	TRBJ2-5	CASSFSGGVRQETQYF
TRBV2	TRBJ1-5	CASSDRTVKQPQHF
TRBV5-5	TRBJ2-7	CASSLAAATRGYEQYF
TRBV4-2	TRBJ1-2	CASSQDLDNYGYTF
TRBV11-2	TRBJ1-2	CASSRTGEGGYTF
TRBV7-9	TRBJ2-1	CASSPPLGQVHNEQFF